This entry describes one T cell receptor (beta chain). What it binds is not known. Sequencing used cDNA as its template, made by extracting RNA and reverse transcribing it. TCRdb's table, derived via immunoSEQ multiplex PCR, lists solely in-frame clones and lacks some. The sample contains 90,000 to 130,000 clones, 55% to 70% of which appear only once. The source of the sample is a study of CD8+ T cells in alopecia areata. Overall study results and limits: Resident alphabeta T-cell populations of normal skin are likewise subject to sequencing in scalp samples. Alopecia totalis/universalis scalp especially showed more expanded CD8+ clones than normal scalp. Compared with mice, patients displayed less clear TCR sharing, possibly for HLA-related reasons.

Researchers took lesional scalp punch biopsies and peripheral blood from people who were alopecia areata patients. J gave up 6 bases and V 2 bases, and 11 bases lay outside the gene matches. This CDR3 comprises 16 residues. Looked up from germline, CDR1 is SGDLS and CDR2 is YYNGEE. The J gene is TRBJ2-1, the V gene TRBV9, with TRBD2 matching over 7 bases. The source material was NKG2D-low CD8+ T cells sorted from blood. This TCR came from a human donor with alopecia areata. The DNA of the CDR3 is TGTGCCAGCAGCGTGACGCGGGAGAGTCCCGCCAATGAGCAGTTCTTC. It translates to CASSVTRESPANEQFF. The full variable domain, in which reference TRBV9 and TRBJ2-1 provide the parts outside the CDR3, is DSGVTQTPKHLITATGQRVTLRCSPRSGDLSVYWYQQSLDQGLQFLIQYYNGEERAKGNILERFSAQQFPDLHSELNLSSLELGDSALYFCASSVTRESPANEQFFGPGTRLTVL.